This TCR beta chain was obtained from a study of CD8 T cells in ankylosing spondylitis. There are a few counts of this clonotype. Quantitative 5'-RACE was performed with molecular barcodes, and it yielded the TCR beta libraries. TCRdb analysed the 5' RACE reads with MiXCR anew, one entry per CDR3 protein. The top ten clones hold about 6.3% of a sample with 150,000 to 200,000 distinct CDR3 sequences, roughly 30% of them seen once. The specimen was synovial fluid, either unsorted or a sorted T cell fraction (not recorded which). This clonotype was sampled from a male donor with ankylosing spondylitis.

The CDR3 loop reads CASSLGSTNEKLFF. The CDR3, as DNA: TGCGCCAGCAGCTTGGGCTCAACTAATGAAAAACTGTTTTTT. V gene TRBV5-1 combines with J gene TRBJ1-4; the D is unclear. CDR3 size: 14 residues. Germline-derived CDR1 and CDR2 are SGHRS and YFSETQ. Trimming stripped 0 bases from V and 0 bases from J, with 3 bases between.